The clone carrying this T cell receptor beta chain occurred many times. The antigen remains unidentified. Previously described methods and listed TCR primers were employed for the bulk TCR libraries. TCRdb called the PCR reads again in MiXCR, with one record for every CDR3 protein. The sample records just under 65,000 distinct CDR3 sequences, 15% to 20% being singletons. Naive CD8 libraries used 20,000 to 1,000,000 sorted cells and 10%, 30% or 50% RNA. This entry comes from a study of molecular identifiers for immune sequencing clone quantification. Looking at the study overall: RNA, taken in replicates from approximately 20,000 or 98,000 naive CD8 cells, was split five ways, with four sequenced. Whole-study results and caveats: Over 98% of effector molecules, yet under 1% of naive-cell molecules, were held by clones above 20 RNA copies.

There are 15 residues in the CDR3. CDR1 and CDR2 (germline): SGHRS, YFSETQ. The V and J ends lost 0 bases and 3 bases, in that order; junction bases with no gene match: 6. The specimen was naive CD8+ T cells from blood, with Jurkat cell RNA spiked in. Subset described: FACS-sorted CD8+CD4-CCR7+CD45RA+ naive T cells. The TCR was taken from a human donor in good health. Some libraries in this study had Jurkat cell RNA spiked in. The V gene is TRBV5-1, the J gene TRBJ2-7; 7 nucleotides match TRBD2. This CDR3 is CASSLAGGTYYEQYF. The CDR3 nucleotides are TGCGCCAGCAGCTTGGCCGGGGGGACGTACTACGAGCAGTACTTC.